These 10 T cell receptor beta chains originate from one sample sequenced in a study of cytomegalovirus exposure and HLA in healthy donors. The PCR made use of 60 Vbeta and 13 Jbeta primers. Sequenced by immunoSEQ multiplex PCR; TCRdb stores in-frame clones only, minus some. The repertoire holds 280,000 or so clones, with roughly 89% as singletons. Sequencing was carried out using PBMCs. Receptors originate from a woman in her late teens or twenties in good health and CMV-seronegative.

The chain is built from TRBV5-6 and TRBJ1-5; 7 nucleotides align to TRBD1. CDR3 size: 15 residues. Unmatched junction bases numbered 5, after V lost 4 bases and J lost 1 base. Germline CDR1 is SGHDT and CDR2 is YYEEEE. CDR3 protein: CASSKTGASNQPQHF. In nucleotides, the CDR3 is TGTGCCAGCAGCAAAACAGGGGCGAGCAATCAGCCCCAGCATTTT.

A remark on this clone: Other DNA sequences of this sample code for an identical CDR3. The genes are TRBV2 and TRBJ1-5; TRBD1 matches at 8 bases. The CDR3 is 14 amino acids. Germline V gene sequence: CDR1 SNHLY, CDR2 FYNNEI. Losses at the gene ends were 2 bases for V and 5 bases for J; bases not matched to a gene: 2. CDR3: CASSESGGHQPQHF. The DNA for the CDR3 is TGTGCCAGCAGTGAATCAGGGGGCCATCAGCCCCAGCATTTT.

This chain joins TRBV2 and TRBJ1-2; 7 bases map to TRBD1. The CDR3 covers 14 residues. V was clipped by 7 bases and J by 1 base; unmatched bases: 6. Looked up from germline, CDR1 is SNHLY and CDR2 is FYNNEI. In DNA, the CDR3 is TGTGCCAGCACTCCGACAGGGAGTAACTATGGCTACACCTTC. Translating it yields CASTPTGSNYGYTF. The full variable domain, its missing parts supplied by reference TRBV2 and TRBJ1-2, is EPEVTQTPSHQVTQMGQEVILRCVPISNHLYFYWYRQILGQKVEFLVSFYNNEISEKSEIFDDQFSVERPDGSNFTLKIRSTKLEDSAMYFCASTPTGSNYGYTFGSGTRLTVV.

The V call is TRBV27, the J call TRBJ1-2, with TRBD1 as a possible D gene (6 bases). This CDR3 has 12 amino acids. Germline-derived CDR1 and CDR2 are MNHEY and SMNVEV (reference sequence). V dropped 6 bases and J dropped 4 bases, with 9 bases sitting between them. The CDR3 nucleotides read TGTGCCAGCAGGACAGGAACCTATGGCTACACCTTC. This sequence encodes CASRTGTYGYTF.

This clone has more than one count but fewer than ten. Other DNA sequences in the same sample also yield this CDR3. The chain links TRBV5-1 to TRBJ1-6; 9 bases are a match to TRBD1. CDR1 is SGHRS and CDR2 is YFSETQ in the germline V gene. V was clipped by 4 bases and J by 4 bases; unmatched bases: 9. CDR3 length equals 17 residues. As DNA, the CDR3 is TGCGCCAGCAGCCTAGGGACAGGGCCCAAGTATAATTCACCCCTCCACTTT. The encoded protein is CASSLGTGPKYNSPLHF.

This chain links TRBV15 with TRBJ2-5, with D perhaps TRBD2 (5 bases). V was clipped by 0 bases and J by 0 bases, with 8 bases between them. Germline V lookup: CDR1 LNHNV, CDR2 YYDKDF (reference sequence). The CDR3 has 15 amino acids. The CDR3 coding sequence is TGTGCCACCAGCAGAGATAGGGAGAACCAAGAGACCCAGTACTTC. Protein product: CATSRDRENQETQYF. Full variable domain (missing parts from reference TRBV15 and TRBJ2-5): DAMVIQNPRYQVTQFGKPVTLSCSQTLNHNVMYWYQQKSSQAPKLLFHYYDKDFNNEADTPDNFQSRRPNTSFCFLDIRSPGLGDTAMYLCATSRDRENQETQYFGPGTRLLVL.

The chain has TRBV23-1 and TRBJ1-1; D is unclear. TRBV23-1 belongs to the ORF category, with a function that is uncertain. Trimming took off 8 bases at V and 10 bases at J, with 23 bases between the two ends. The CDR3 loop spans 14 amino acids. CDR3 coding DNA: TGCGCCAGCCTTTCTTCCGTCACCCAGCGGCGAGCTTTCTTT. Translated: CASLSSVTQRRAFF.

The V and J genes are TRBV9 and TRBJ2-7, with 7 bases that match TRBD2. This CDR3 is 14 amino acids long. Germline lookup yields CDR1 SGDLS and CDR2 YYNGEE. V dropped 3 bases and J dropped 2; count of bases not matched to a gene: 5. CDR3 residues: CASSAGTIAYEQYF. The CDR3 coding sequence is TGTGCCAGCAGCGCCGGGACTATCGCCTACGAGCAGTACTTC.

CDR3 nucleotide sequence: TGCGCCAGCAGTGGGGGACAGGGACCCAACTATGGCTACACCTTC. Translation: CASSGGQGPNYGYTF. The genes are TRBV10-2 and TRBJ1-2; 9 bases are shared with TRBD1. From germline, CDR1 is WSHSY and CDR2 SAAADI. J lost 2 bases, V lost 4 bases, and 5 bases had no gene match. The CDR3 runs 15 residues.

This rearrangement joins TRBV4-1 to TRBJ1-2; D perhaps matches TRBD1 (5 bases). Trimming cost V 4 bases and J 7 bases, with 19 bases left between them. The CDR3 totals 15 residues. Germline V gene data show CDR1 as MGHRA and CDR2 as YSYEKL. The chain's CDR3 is CASSPRGTIPSGYTF. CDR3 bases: TGCGCCAGCAGCCCCCGCGGGACTATCCCTAGTGGCTACACCTTC.